Listed here are 9 T cell receptor beta chains from one sample, sequenced in a study of vaccination and CD4 T cells after COVID-19. Cultured CD4+ T cells had their DNA profiled by the Oncomine TCR Beta short-read assay. MiXCR, run by TCRdb on the PCR reads, gives a single entry per CDR3 protein. In the table there are roughly 5,300 distinct CDR3 sequences, about 60% of which are singletons. Their specific antigens are unknown. As for treatment: roughly 10-day PBMC culture with coronavirus spike peptide pools or control peptides (ViraFEST assay). During the years 2011-2018, before the COVID-19 pandemic, the unexposed donor's CD4+ T cells were collected. Material for sequencing was CD4+ T cells from blood, cultured in vitro. The receptors stem from a human donor in good health.

The V and J genes are TRBV19 and TRBJ2-5; 8 bases match TRBD1. Per germline, CDR1 LNHDA and CDR2 SQIVND (reference sequence). The CDR3 sequence is 13 residues long. V dropped 6 bases and J dropped 4; count of bases not matched to a gene: 4. The CDR3 reads CASRETGVETQYF. In nucleotides, the CDR3 is TGTGCCAGTAGGGAGACAGGGGTAGAGACCCAGTACTTC.

The chain joins TRBV7-2 to TRBJ2-7; 11 bases map to TRBD1. This CDR3 region has 14 residues. Germline V CDR1 and CDR2: SGHTA, FQGNSA. After removal of 6 bases from V and 7 bases from J, the junction contained 8 bases not matched to a gene. CDR3 in DNA: TGTGCCAGCAGTCGCGGACAGGGGGCTTGGGAGCAGTACTTC. It translates to CASSRGQGAWEQYF.

The V call is TRBV7-9, the J call TRBJ1-1; D is possibly TRBD1 (6 bases). The V and J ends lost 7 bases and 2 bases respectively, with 20 bases between them. This CDR3 has 16 residues. Germline V gene lookup returns CDR1 SEHNR and CDR2 FQNEAQ (reference sequence). CDR3 sequence reads: CASNLGAGSRNTEAFF. The CDR3 DNA reads as TGTGCCAGCAACCTGGGGGCGGGCTCGAGAAACACTGAAGCTTTCTTT. Combining the CDR3 with reference TRBV7-9 and TRBJ1-1 gives the whole variable domain DTGVSQNPRHKITKRGQNVTFRCDPISEHNRLYWYRQTLGQGPEFLTYFQNEAQLEKSRLLSDRFSAERPKGSFSTLEIQRTEQGDSAMYLCASNLGAGSRNTEAFFGQGTRLTVV.

This chain links TRBV15 with TRBJ1-2; D remains ambiguous. This CDR3 has 13 residues. Per the germline V gene, CDR1 is LNHNV and CDR2 is YYDKDF (reference sequence). Trimming pared 0 bases from V and 7 bases from J, leaving 9 bases between. The CDR3 reads CATSRDVLSGYTF. The CDR3 bases are TGTGCCACCAGCAGAGATGTTCTGAGTGGCTACACCTTC.

The chain links TRBV19 to TRBJ1-5; the D is unclear. V was shortened by 5 bases and J by 0 bases, with 14 bases between the two germline ends. Germline-derived CDR1 and CDR2 are LNHDA and SQIVND (reference sequence). The CDR3 extends over 16 amino acids. CDR3 bases: TGTGCCAGTAGTTCCAGATTTACAGATAGCAATCAGCCCCAGCATTTT. It is translated as CASSSRFTDSNQPQHF.

This chain uses TRBV27 with TRBJ2-1, with D maybe TRBD1 (6 bases). Trimming cost V 3 bases and J 2 bases, with 20 bases left between them. CDR1 is MNHEY, CDR2 SMNVEV, per germline (reference sequence). This CDR3 comprises 18 residues. CDR3 amino acids: CASSFSRGGGPAYNEQFF. CDR3 nucleotide sequence: TGTGCCAGCAGTTTCTCCCGTGGTGGGGGCCCTGCCTACAATGAGCAGTTCTTC.

The gene calls are TRBV7-2 and TRBJ2-7; 8 bases map to TRBD1. Looked up from germline, CDR1 is SGHTA and CDR2 is FQGNSA. J lost 7 bases, V lost 2 bases, and 16 bases had no gene match. This CDR3 comprises 17 residues. CDR3 coding DNA: TGTGCCAGCAGCTTATTGCTCCCGACAGGGGCTTCAGGGGAGCAGTACTTC. Translation gives CASSLLLPTGASGEQYF.

This clonotype was counted only a few times. The CDR3 sequence is CATRERASYEQYF. CDR3 in DNA: TGTGCCACCCGGGAACGGGCCTCCTACGAGCAGTACTTC. The chain couples TRBV2 to TRBJ2-7; D possibly corresponds to TRBD2 (5 bases). CDR3 length: 13 amino acids. The germline gives CDR1 SNHLY, CDR2 FYNNEI. The V and J ends lost 10 bases and 0 bases respectively, with 13 bases between them.

The V call is TRBV20-1, the J call TRBJ2-6; TRBD2 is a possible D gene (5 bases). There are 14 residues in the CDR3. The germline V gene encodes CDR1 DFQATT and CDR2 SNEGSKA (reference sequence). Trimming shortened V by 0 bases and J by 10 bases, and 13 bases separated the two germline ends. CDR3 in DNA: TGCAGTGCTAGAGATCGGGGTCAGTCTAACGTCCTGACTTTC. It codes for CSARDRGQSNVLTF.